Listed here is a single T cell receptor (beta chain). TCRdb's copy holds only in-frame clones and misses some; the assay was immunoSEQ multiplex PCR. The table has about 330,000 clones, roughly 90% seen once; the top ten hold about 5%. Treatment: about 20 received Ad26.COV2.S at low or high dose, single or two shots; five or six received placebo; per-sample allocation not given. Sample collection was performed on day 63 after the first vaccine or placebo injection. The data are from a study of Ad26.COV2.S vaccination and SARS-CoV-2 variants. This CDR3 is 14 amino acids long. Trimming cost V 5 bases and J 5 bases, with 13 bases left between them. Germline V gene data show CDR1 as SGHNT and CDR2 as YENEEA.

Sequences were derived from peripheral blood, sampled in a trial of Ad26.COV2.S vaccine versus placebo. The sequence was collected from a person between 18 and 60 years old who received the Ad26.COV2.S COVID-19 vaccine or a placebo. The genes are TRBV11-3 and TRBJ2-1; D perhaps matches TRBD1 (6 bases). This CDR3 is CASSLRDTNNEQFF. The CDR3 nucleotides read TGTGCCAGCAGCCTCCGGGACACTAACAATGAGCAGTTCTTC.